This T cell receptor (beta chain) was recorded in a study of shared clonotypes between healthy human individuals. Notes on this clone: What it binds is not known.

Germline assignment: CDR1 LNHDA and CDR2 SQIVND (reference sequence). V lost 0 bases and J lost 4, with 24 bases in between. CDR3 length equals 19 residues. Study-level findings and limits: Sorted-subset samples were not fully sequenced, rarefaction indicated. Blood alone was sampled, and tissue repertoires likely differ.

Assay used: immunoSEQ multiplex PCR; TCRdb lists only in-frame clones, some missing. Of 2.3 million or so clones listed, roughly 93% are singletons. The chain employs TRBV19 and TRBJ1-2; D ambiguous. Material: naive CD4+ T cells from PBMCs. Stated subset: CD45RA+ positively selected. This clonotype originated in a man between 18 and 35 years old in good health. Some clones in this sample may be carry-over from other donors' samples. This CDR3 reads CASSIDHSAPGWSSYGYTF. The CDR3 DNA reads TGTGCCAGTAGTATAGATCATTCAGCGCCGGGATGGAGCAGCTATGGCTACACCTTC.